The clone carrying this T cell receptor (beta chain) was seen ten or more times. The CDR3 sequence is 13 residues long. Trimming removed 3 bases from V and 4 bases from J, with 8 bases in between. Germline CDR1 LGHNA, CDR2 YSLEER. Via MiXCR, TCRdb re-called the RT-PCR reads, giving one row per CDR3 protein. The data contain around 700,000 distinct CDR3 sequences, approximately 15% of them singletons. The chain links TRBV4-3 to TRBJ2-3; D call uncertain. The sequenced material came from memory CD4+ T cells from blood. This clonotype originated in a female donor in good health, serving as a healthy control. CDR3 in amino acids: CASSQLVADTQYF. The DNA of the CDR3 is TGCGCCAGCAGCCAGTTGGTGGCAGATACGCAGTATTTT.